The entry that follows covers one T cell receptor beta chain sequence. Its antigen remains undetermined. Per-nucleotide qualities are absent, and no much larger clonotype sits a single base away. This sample is part of a study of OX40 agonist ivuxolimab in advanced cancers. Broadly, across the study: Ivuxolimab was a fully human IgG2 agonistic monoclonal antibody targeting the costimulatory receptor OX40 (CD134). Intravenous ivuxolimab was administered to patients every 2 weeks at six dose levels: 0.01, 0.1, 0.3, 1.5, 3 and 10 mg/kg. Of the approximately 53 patients in dose escalation, some 19 had hepatocellular carcinoma, roughly 15 had melanoma, 9 had renal cell carcinoma and 9 had head and neck cancer. In the dose-escalation cohort, 82.7% of patients were male, and the mean age was around 60 years, with a range of roughly 23 to 85. Prior anti-PD-1, anti-PD-L1 or anti-CTLA-4 therapy was permitted, and checkpoint inhibitors had been received by roughly two fifths of dose-escalation patients. Partial responses were achieved by three dose-escalation patients, of whom one had hepatocellular carcinoma and two had cutaneous melanoma. The point of sequencing TCRbeta in the periphery was to test whether ivuxolimab changed TCR sequence diversity and drove clonal T-cell expansion. The paper describes the monotherapy dose-escalation part (N ≈ 51 patients) of the phase I trial of ivuxolimab. Summary of the overall study and its limitations: The antigen specificity of the clonally expanded peripheral T cells was not determined. On average, CD8+ T cells showed more expanded clones than CD4+ T cells after ivuxolimab. At doses of 0.1 to 3.0 mg/kg, clonal expansion of both CD4+ and CD8+ T cells in blood was seen between baseline and week 6. In the 0.1-3.0 mg/kg groups, partial responders had among the lowest normalized peripheral clonal expansion, particularly in CD8+ T cells. Low levels of normalized T-cell clonal expansion were also seen in some nonresponding patients.

The trial excluded patients who had a history of autoimmune disease or who were on systemic immunosuppression. Peripheral blood for TCR sequencing was collected from all dose cohorts at baseline, on cycle 4 day 1, and on cycle 7 day 1. The samples were taken from a phase I, first-in-human, multicenter, open-label dose-escalation trial of ivuxolimab. Adults with locally advanced or metastatic head and neck squamous cell, hepatocellular, melanoma or renal cell carcinoma were enrolled in the trial. Before TCR sequencing, CD4+ T cells and CD8+ T cells were sorted from peripheral blood as separate populations. Genomic DNA was isolated from the sorted cells so that the TCRbeta CDR3 region could be sequenced. TCRbeta CDR3 regions were sequenced using the immunoSEQ Assay. Sourced from immuneACCESS, this table was stored by TCRdb with only in-frame sequences that have V and J called. A share of the clones is absent; for the studies checked, an unresolved V gene accounts for under half, and the remainder has no known explanation. Present in this sample are about 50,000 clones, 80% to 90% of which were seen just once. The ten largest clones take up roughly 1.2% of the sample.

The specimen comprised CD4+ or CD8+ T cells sorted from blood, sampled in a trial of the OX40 agonist ivuxolimab. The source is an adult with an advanced solid tumor such as melanoma, head and neck, liver or kidney cancer.

The nucleotides are TGCGCCAGCAGCCCCGGACAGGGGGAATCAGAGACCCAGTACTTC. Its amino acids are CASSPGQGESETQYF. The V and J segments used are TRBV5-1 and TRBJ2-5; 10 middle bases align to TRBD1. Compared with germline, V lacks 4 bases and J lacks 4 bases; bases without a gene match: 7. The CDR3, from cysteine to phenylalanine, totals 15 residues. The DNA shown is the 45-base CDR3, in frame from base 1. CDR1 and CDR2 (SGHRS, YFSETQ) derive from the germline V gene.